This entry features one TCR beta chain sequence. This clone has only one observation. No cognate antigen has been identified for it. No much larger clonotype is one base removed from it; base qualities were not supplied. Via the germline V gene (reference sequence), CDR1 is PRHDT and CDR2 FYEKMQ. Trimming takes 2 bases off V and 3 bases off J; junction bases not matched to a gene: 10. From its cysteine to its phenylalanine, the CDR3 spans 16 amino acids. Only the CDR3 region is kept as DNA, spanning 48 bases read in frame from base 1. This entry comes from a study of shared T cell receptors in the human thymus (dated by TCRdb to the early 2020s). About the investigation overall: The study examined how the human thymus generates shared, self-reactive T-cell receptor alpha chains.

Library generation was performed with the immunoSEQ multiplex PCR assay. TCRdb obtained this table from immuneACCESS and retained in-frame rearrangements with V and J assigned. These tables miss some clones; where compared with another copy, unresolved V genes account for less than half of the shortfall, and the remainder is unexplained. A total of about 660,000 clones appear in this sample, around 87% of them only once. 0.0094% of the sample comes from the top ten. This sample also belongs to another study, concerning human thymus T cells. The second publication reports: In Finland, the donors were immunologically healthy infants who were having open corrective cardiac surgery for congenital heart defects. Thymus tissue was obtained as surgical resects removed during corrective cardiac surgery. Biased V and J gene segment usage appeared to be present in both thymic and peripheral blood repertoires. Highly overlapping thymic TCR repertoires among unrelated individuals were reported in the related research. The study described the TCR alpha and beta repertoires in under ten infant thymus samples and four matching peripheral blood samples. The cohort included more than 5 male and two female infants, with donor ages spanning 7 to 244 days. Thymocytes were freed from the tissue by mechanical means and kept at -70 degrees C as pellets of roughly 9-30 million cells. Genomic DNA was extracted from frozen cell pellets with a QIAsymphony instrument. TCRB and TCRAD loci were amplified from a standardized quantity of quality-controlled genomic DNA using the immunoSEQ multiplex PCR assay. The amplicons spanned the V(D)J region and were long enough to cover the CDR3 and allow V and J genes to be identified. The commercial immunoSEQ service was used to sequence amplicons on an Illumina platform. Corrections for primer bias and sequencing errors followed previously described methods, while TCRAD and TCRB definitions were based on the IMGT database. Repertoires were analysed with immunoSEQ Analyzer 3.0 and VDJTools, covering basic statistics, V/J segment usage, diversity estimates, rarefaction and pairwise overlap. Diversity was estimated with Chao1, ChaoE, Efron-Thisted, Shannon and inverse Simpson indices, and also on datasets down-sampled to the smallest sample. For repertoire overlap, CDR3 nucleotide sequence, V gene and J gene had to match strictly, and clustering was done by Jaccard-based multidimensional scaling. Thymus samples yielded on average roughly 810,000 unique TCRB clonotypes, compared with 80,000 to 85,000 from blood samples.

The V and J segments used are TRBV13 and TRBJ2-7; 7 bases in the middle match TRBD2. The material sequenced was thymocytes. This sequence was found in a boy under three years old with a congenital heart defect. Donor details come from another sample of the same person, matched by shared clones. The DNA is TGTGCCAGCAGCTTATATTCGCAGTGGGAGGGCTACGAGCAGTACTTC. This encodes CASSLYSQWEGYEQYF.